The clone carrying this T cell receptor (beta chain) showed up many times. Antigen: not known. The data were taken from a study of glioma-infiltrating T cells. General study findings and limits: Very few CDR3 sequences were shared between tissue and blood. Gliomas, especially low-grade, showed above-expected tissue-blood divergence; non-neoplastic patients showed below.

Using RNA template, CDR3s of TCR alpha and beta were amplified with iRepertoire arm-PCR. Input was roughly 100-450 ng of tissue mRNA or PBMC total RNA. From the multiplex PCR reads, TCRdb called clonotypes with MiXCR, one entry per CDR3 protein. This table has some 160,000 distinct CDR3 sequences, roughly 45% appearing once. This CDR3 comprises 15 residues. V shed 6 bases, J shed 0 bases, and the junction held 4 bases outside the gene matches. Germline V gene lookup returns CDR1 SNHLY and CDR2 FYNNEI. The source is a human donor with low-grade glioma or glioblastoma, undergoing nonglioma brain surgery, or in good health (not recorded which). This chain links TRBV2 with TRBJ2-7; 11 bases fit TRBD2. The source material was glioma tissue, nonneoplastic brain tissue, or PBMCs (not recorded which). The CDR3 sequence: CASRRTSGSSYEQYF. CDR3 sequence (DNA): TGTGCCAGCAGGCGTACTAGCGGGAGCTCCTACGAGCAGTACTTC.